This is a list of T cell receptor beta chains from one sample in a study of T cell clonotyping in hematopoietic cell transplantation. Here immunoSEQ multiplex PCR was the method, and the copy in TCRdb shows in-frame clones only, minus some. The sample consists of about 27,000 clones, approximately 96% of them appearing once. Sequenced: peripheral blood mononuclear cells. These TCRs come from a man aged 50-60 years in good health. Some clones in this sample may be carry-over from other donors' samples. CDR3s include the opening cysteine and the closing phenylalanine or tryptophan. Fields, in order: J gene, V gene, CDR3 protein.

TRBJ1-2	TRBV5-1	CASSLDLTNYGYTF
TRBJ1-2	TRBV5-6	CASSTGNYGYTF
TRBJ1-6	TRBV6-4	CASSLTSGGSF
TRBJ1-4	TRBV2	CASSVLLGKLFF
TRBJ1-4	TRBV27	CASSLTGLGEKLFF
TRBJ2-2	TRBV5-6	CASSVRGLAGELFF
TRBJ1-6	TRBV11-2	CASSYTGSYNSPLHF
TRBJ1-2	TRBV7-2	CASSLERTGVGNTF
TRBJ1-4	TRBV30	CAESRANEKLFF
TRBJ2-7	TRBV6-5	CASSYEASGVPYEQYF
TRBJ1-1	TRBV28	CASSLSFEAFF
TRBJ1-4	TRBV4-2	CASSFGQENEKLFF
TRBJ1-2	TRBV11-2	CASSPTPRGNYGYTF
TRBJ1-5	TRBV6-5	CASSNKMAQPQHF
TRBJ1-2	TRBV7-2	CASSPVTGDGYTF
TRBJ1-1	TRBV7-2	CASSLALKYTEAFF
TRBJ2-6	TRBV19	CASSPVGGANVLTF
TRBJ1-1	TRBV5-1	CASSLGGQNTEAFF
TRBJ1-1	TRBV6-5	CASSTGANTEAFF
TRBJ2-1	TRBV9	CASSVVSTGAINEQFF
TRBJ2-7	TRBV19	CASSSPGLTYEQYF
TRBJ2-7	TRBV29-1	CSVQIGTSYEQYF
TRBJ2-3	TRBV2	CASFRDKFTDTQYF
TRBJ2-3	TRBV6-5	CASSYVPGADTQYF
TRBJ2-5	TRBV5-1	CASSFREETQYF
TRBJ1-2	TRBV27	CASRGLDRGDGYTF
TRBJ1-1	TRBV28	CASIVGFRNTEAFF
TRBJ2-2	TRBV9	CASSASSGLGGLTGELFF
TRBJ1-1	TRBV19	CASTSVTVNAEAFF